The T cell receptor beta chain under discussion was sequenced for a study of blood T cell repertoires in COVID-19. CDR3 length equals 15 residues. The germline V and J ends were trimmed by 1 base and 4 bases, with 11 bases remaining between them. In germline, CDR1 is SGHNT, CDR2 YYREEE (reference sequence). In the original analysis: Using reference gene primer amplification, nucleated cell counts were estimated. Method: immunoSEQ multiplex PCR; TCRdb's copy keeps in-frame clones and lacks some. D and trimming come from the DNA, and the V and J calls and clone size come from that table. The table has roughly 570,000 clones, roughly 89% seen once.

This rearrangement joins TRBV5-4 to TRBJ2-2; perhaps TRBD2 as D (7 bases). The sequenced material came from peripheral blood. The clonotype comes from a woman between 45 and 60 years old with COVID-19, enrolled during active disease. Written as DNA, the CDR3 is TGTGCCAGCAGCTTGAGAGGGGGGGCCACCGGGGAGCTGTTTTTT. Encoded protein: CASSLRGGATGELFF.